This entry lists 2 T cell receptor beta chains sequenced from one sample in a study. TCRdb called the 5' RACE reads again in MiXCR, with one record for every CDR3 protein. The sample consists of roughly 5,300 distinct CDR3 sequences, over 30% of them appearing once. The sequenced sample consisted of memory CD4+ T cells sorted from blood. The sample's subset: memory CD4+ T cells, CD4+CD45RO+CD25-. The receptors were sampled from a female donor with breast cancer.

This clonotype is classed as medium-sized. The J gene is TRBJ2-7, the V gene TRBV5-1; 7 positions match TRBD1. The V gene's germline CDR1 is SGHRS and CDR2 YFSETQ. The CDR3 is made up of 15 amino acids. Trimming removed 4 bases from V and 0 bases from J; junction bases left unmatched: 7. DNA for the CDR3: TGCGCCAGCAGCATCGGACAGGCGCTCTCCTACGAGCAGTACTTC. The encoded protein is CASSIGQALSYEQYF.

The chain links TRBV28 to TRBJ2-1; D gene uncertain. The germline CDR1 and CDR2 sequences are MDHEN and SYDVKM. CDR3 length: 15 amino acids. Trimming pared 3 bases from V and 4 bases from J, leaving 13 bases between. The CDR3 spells CASSFRVGRYNEQFF. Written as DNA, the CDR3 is TGTGCCAGCAGTTTTCGGGTAGGCCGATACAATGAGCAGTTCTTC.